This entry lists 31 T cell receptor beta chains sequenced from one sample in a study of T cell responses to AZD1222 COVID-19 vaccine. Data came from immunoSEQ multiplex PCR; TCRdb stores just in-frame clones and leaves some out. Seen here are tens of thousands of clones, approximately 90% observed once, and the top ten hold 15% to 20%. This specimen consisted of peripheral blood, obtained on day 0 of AZD1222 vaccination. The receptors derive from an adult in good health.

V gene TRBV3-1 (or the pseudogene TRBV3-2) combines with J gene TRBJ1-1; weak D call: TRBD1 (5 bases). The CDR3 covers 15 residues. Per the germline V gene, CDR1 is LGHDT and CDR2 is YNNKEL (reference sequence). Trimming took 4 bases from V and 0 from J, leaving 12 bases between them. Written as DNA, the CDR3 is TGTGCCAGCAGCCTTAGCAGGACATTGAACACTGAAGCTTTCTTT. The encoded protein is CASSLSRTLNTEAFF.

A remark on this clone: This sample also contains other DNA sequences that code for the same CDR3. V is TRBV12-3 or TRBV12-4 and J is TRBJ1-1; D unclear. The CDR3 consists of 13 residues. V gave up 3 bases and J gave up 1 base, with 6 bases separating them. The CDR3 here is CASSFRRNTEAFF. The DNA of the CDR3 is TGTGCCAGCAGTTTCCGCAGGAACACTGAAGCTTTCTTT.

V usage is TRBV2 and J usage is TRBJ2-2; either TRBD1 or TRBD2 may supply D (5 bases each). Germline lookup yields CDR1 SNHLY and CDR2 FYNNEI. Between the trimmed V and J ends, which lost 8 bases and 5 bases, there was a span of 15 bases. The CDR3 is made up of 14 amino acids. CDR3 residues: CASRGSEGTGELFF. In nucleotides, the CDR3 is TGTGCCAGCCGGGGCAGCGAGGGGACCGGGGAGCTGTTTTTT.

This chain links TRBV20-1 with TRBJ2-1, with D possibly matching TRBD1 (5 bases). Trimming took 3 bases from V and 2 from J, leaving 11 bases between them. CDR3 size: 14 residues. CDR1 is DFQATT and CDR2 is SNEGSKA in the germline V gene (reference sequence). In nucleotides, the CDR3 is TGCAGTGCTAGTTCCAGGGTCCCCTACAATGAGCAGTTCTTC. Translating it yields CSASSRVPYNEQFF.

The rearrangement joins TRBV2 to TRBJ2-7; unclear D gene. This CDR3 has 14 residues. Trimming left V 3 bases short and J 3 bases short, with 12 bases between. Per the germline V gene, CDR1 is SNHLY and CDR2 is FYNNEI. The DNA of the CDR3 is TGTGCCAGCAGTGATAGGTTATCCTTCTACGAGCAGTACTTC. It translates to CASSDRLSFYEQYF.

V and J are TRBV5-1 and TRBJ2-1, with TRBD2 identical over 11 bases. CDR3 size: 16 residues. V was pared by 0 bases and J by 9 bases, with 8 bases of the junction left unmatched. Germline CDR1 is SGHRS and CDR2 is YFSETQ. The CDR3 here is CASSLVVASGGSEQFF. The CDR3 DNA is TGCGCCAGCAGCTTGGTCGTGGCTAGCGGGGGGTCTGAGCAGTTCTTC.

V gene TRBV3-1 (or the pseudogene TRBV3-2) combines with J gene TRBJ2-5, with D hard to call. The germline V gene encodes CDR1 LGHDT and CDR2 YNNKEL (reference sequence). Trimming left V 3 bases short and J 5 bases short, with 16 bases between. The CDR3 totals 15 residues. The CDR3 reads CASSQATSPGETQYF. For the CDR3, the DNA is TGTGCCAGCAGCCAGGCTACTTCGCCCGGGGAGACCCAGTACTTC.

This rearrangement joins TRBV7-3 to TRBJ2-1; D is undetermined. This CDR3 has 15 amino acids. Germline values: CDR1 SGHTA, CDR2 FQGTGA. The V and J ends lost 1 base and 5 bases respectively, with 12 bases between them. The CDR3 reads CASSLIGSVHNEQFF. Here the CDR3 DNA reads TGTGCCAGCAGCTTAATAGGGTCGGTGCACAATGAGCAGTTCTTC.

The chain recombines TRBV19 with TRBJ2-3; 8 bases are shared with TRBD2. The V segment lost 4 bases and the J segment 1 base; nucleotides outside the gene matches: 13. The CDR3 spans 18 residues. Germline lookup yields CDR1 LNHDA and CDR2 SQIVND (reference sequence). CDR3 DNA: TGTGCCAGTAGTAACCCGGCCTGGGGTAGCGGGGGCACAGATACGCAGTATTTT. Its translation: CASSNPAWGSGGTDTQYF.

The chain uses TRBV19 and TRBJ1-1; D is possibly TRBD1 (6 bases). This CDR3 has 14 amino acids. The germline V gene encodes CDR1 LNHDA and CDR2 SQIVND (reference sequence). Trimming took off 7 bases at V and 1 base at J, with 13 bases between the two ends. In nucleotides, the CDR3 is TGTGCCAGTAAGGGGGGGCCAGCGAACACTGAAGCTTTCTTT. Encoded protein: CASKGGPANTEAFF.

The chain uses TRBV5-4 and TRBJ1-2; TRBD1 aligns across 9 bases. V trimming: 4 bases; J trimming: 7 bases; junction bases outside the gene matches: 8. The germline CDR1 and CDR2 sequences are SGHNT and YYREEE (reference sequence). The CDR3 sequence is 14 residues long. This CDR3 reads CASSRDREAPGYTF. The CDR3 region has the DNA TGTGCCAGCAGCCGGGACAGGGAGGCTCCTGGCTACACCTTC. The full variable domain, with the rest looked up from reference TRBV5-4 and TRBJ1-2, is ETGVTQSPTHLIKTRGQQVTLRCSSQSGHNTVSWYQQALGQGPQFIFQYYREEENGRGNFPPRFSGLQFPNYSSELNVNALELDDSALYLCASSRDREAPGYTFGSGTRLTVV.

This clone has only a few counts. The rearrangement links TRBV5-5 to TRBJ1-4; 7 nucleotides agree with TRBD1. The germline V gene encodes CDR1 SGHKS and CDR2 YYEKEE (reference sequence). The CDR3 extends over 15 amino acids. The ends lost 3 bases at V and 0 bases at J; junction bases unmatched: 2. The CDR3 region is CASSSGQTTNEKLFF. The CDR3 nucleotides read TGTGCCAGCAGCTCGGGACAGACAACTAATGAAAAACTGTTTTTT. Full variable domain (rest looked up from reference TRBV5-5 and TRBJ1-4): DAGVTQSPTHLIKTRGQQVTLRCSPISGHKSVSWYQQVLGQGPQFIFQYYEKEERGRGNFPDRFSARQFPNYSSELNVNALLLGDSALYLCASSSGQTTNEKLFFGSGTQLSVL.

This clone showed up just a few times. The chain is built from TRBV4-1 and TRBJ1-4; D unresolved. Trimming cost V 1 base and J 0 bases, with 9 bases left between them. The germline CDR1 and CDR2 sequences are MGHRA and YSYEKL. The CDR3 loop spans 16 amino acids. The CDR3 DNA sequence: TGCGCCAGCAGCCAAGGGACGGTTGCAACTAATGAAAAACTGTTTTTT. Translating it yields CASSQGTVATNEKLFF.

This clone was observed a handful of times. The rearrangement uses TRBV6-1 and TRBJ2-7; D not resolved. Trimming pared 2 bases from V and 2 bases from J, leaving 13 bases between. The CDR3 is made up of 15 amino acids. CDR1 MNHNS and CDR2 SASEGT come from the germline V gene. CDR3 DNA: TGTGCCAGCAGTGAATTCAGTGAACCGACCTACGAGCAGTACTTC. Translation: CASSEFSEPTYEQYF.

The J gene is TRBJ2-1, the V gene TRBV9; 8 bases are a match to TRBD1. Germline V gives CDR1 SGDLS, CDR2 YYNGEE. CDR3 length equals 16 residues. V shed 4 bases and J 1 base; nucleotides not matched to a gene: 7. This CDR3 reads CASSRLGQGSYNEQFF. CDR3 sequence (DNA): TGTGCCAGCAGCCGGTTAGGACAGGGTTCCTACAATGAGCAGTTCTTC. Using reference TRBV9 and TRBJ2-1 for the parts outside the CDR3, the full variable domain is DSGVTQTPKHLITATGQRVTLRCSPRSGDLSVYWYQQSLDQGLQFLIQYYNGEERAKGNILERFSAQQFPDLHSELNLSSLELGDSALYFCASSRLGQGSYNEQFFGPGTRLTVL.

The rearrangement links TRBV29-1 to TRBJ1-1, with 10 nucleotides matching TRBD1. Germline V lookup: CDR1 SQVTM, CDR2 ANQGSEA. CDR3 size: 12 residues. Trimming at V came to 1 base and at J to 11 bases, leaving 4 bases not matched to a gene. CDR3 nucleotide sequence: TGCAGCGTTGAAGGGACAGGGGGGGAGGCTTTCTTT. This encodes CSVEGTGGEAFF.

CDR3 in amino acids: CASSRRQYQETQYF. As DNA, the CDR3 is TGTGCCAGCAGTCGACGACAGTACCAAGAGACCCAGTACTTC. This chain connects TRBV27 to TRBJ2-5; possibly TRBD1 for D (5 bases). Looked up from germline, CDR1 is MNHEY and CDR2 is SMNVEV (reference sequence). The CDR3 is made up of 14 amino acids. V was shortened by 5 bases and J by 0 bases, with 10 bases between the two germline ends.

This sequence joins TRBV28 and TRBJ2-1; 7 bases fit TRBD1. The trim removed 5 bases at V and 0 bases at J, leaving 7 bases unmatched. Germline V gene data show CDR1 as MDHEN and CDR2 as SYDVKM. The CDR3 consists of 16 residues. This chain's CDR3 is CASSHNRGTSYNEQFF. CDR3 nucleotide sequence: TGTGCCAGCAGTCATAACAGGGGAACCTCCTACAATGAGCAGTTCTTC.

The V call is TRBV6-1, the J call TRBJ1-1; TRBD1 might be the D (5 bases). Looked up from germline, CDR1 is MNHNS and CDR2 is SASEGT. The ends were cut back, 3 bases at V and 3 bases at J, with 11 bases in the middle. The CDR3 sequence is 14 residues long. CDR3 in amino acids: CASSERGGDTEAFF. Here the CDR3 DNA reads TGTGCCAGCAGTGAGAGAGGAGGGGACACTGAAGCTTTCTTT.

The table lists this clone with a few counts. J is TRBJ1-2 and V is TRBV5-1; TRBD1 matches at 7 bases. This CDR3 is 15 amino acids long. The trim removed 0 bases at V and 2 bases at J, leaving 4 bases unmatched. The germline V gene encodes CDR1 SGHRS and CDR2 YFSETQ. The CDR3 DNA sequence: TGCGCCAGCAGCTTGGTTGCAGGGGGGAACTATGGCTACACCTTC. This encodes CASSLVAGGNYGYTF.

This chain links TRBV28 with TRBJ1-3; possibly TRBD1 for D (6 bases). The germline V gene has CDR1 MDHEN and CDR2 SYDVKM. The CDR3 length is 12 residues. V lost 8 bases and J 2 bases, leaving 7 bases between the germline ends. The DNA of the CDR3 is TGTGCCAGCCAGGGGACTGGAAACACCATATATTTT. Its translation is CASQGTGNTIYF.

This chain links TRBV4-3 with TRBJ2-1; 9 bases map to TRBD2. From germline, CDR1 is LGHNA and CDR2 YSLEER. The length of the CDR3 is 17 residues. J was trimmed by 4 bases and V by 1 base; bases with no gene match: 8. The CDR3 loop is CASSQGPSAGGYNEQFF. Here the CDR3 DNA reads TGCGCCAGCAGCCAAGGGCCCTCGGCGGGGGGGTACAATGAGCAGTTCTTC.

The gene calls are TRBV5-4 and TRBJ1-1, with 8 nucleotides matching TRBD1. The V gene end was trimmed by 3 bases and the J gene end by 4 bases; junction bases not matched to a gene: 2. From germline, CDR1 is SGHNT and CDR2 YYREEE (reference sequence). The CDR3 extends over 13 amino acids. The CDR3 bases are TGTGCCAGCAGCTGGACAGGGCTCACTGAAGCTTTCTTT. Translating gives CASSWTGLTEAFF.

The chain carries TRBV5-7 and TRBJ2-1; D tentatively reads TRBD1 or TRBD2 (5 bases each). TRBV5-7 is flagged as an ORF with uncertain function. The CDR3 has 18 amino acids. V was shortened by 2 bases and J by 0 bases, with 18 bases between the two germline ends. CDR3 DNA: TGTGCCAGCAGCTTTTTCCAGGGAGCCGCCACCTCCTACAATGAGCAGTTCTTC. Its protein product is CASSFFQGAATSYNEQFF.

The chain couples TRBV7-3 to TRBJ2-3; D not resolved. This CDR3 is built from 15 residues. Germline CDR1 SGHTA, CDR2 FQGTGA. V lost 2 bases, J lost 2 bases, and 11 bases lay in between. The CDR3 DNA is TGTGCCAGCAGCTTAGCATCAAGCCACACAGATACGCAGTATTTT. Translation gives CASSLASSHTDTQYF.

This clone was seen more than once but under ten times. The chain carries TRBV19 and TRBJ1-5; TRBD1 might be the D (6 bases). Germline CDR1 is LNHDA and CDR2 is SQIVND (reference sequence). V lost 0 bases to trimming and J lost 3 bases, with 12 bases between them. This CDR3 is 16 amino acids long. The DNA of the CDR3 is TGTGCCAGTAGTATAGACAGGGGAGAGAACAATCAGCCCCAGCATTTT. Its translation is CASSIDRGENNQPQHF.

The gene calls are TRBV5-1 and TRBJ2-7; 7 bases are a match to TRBD1. The CDR3 is made up of 13 amino acids. V was clipped by 5 bases and J by 3 bases; unmatched bases: 5. Germline CDR1 is SGHRS and CDR2 is YFSETQ. CDR3 amino acids: CASRPGTDYEQYF. Here the CDR3 DNA reads TGCGCCAGCAGACCCGGGACAGACTACGAGCAGTACTTC.

The chain recombines TRBV5-1 with TRBJ2-1; perhaps TRBD2 as D (5 bases). V was clipped by 4 bases and J by 2 bases, with 13 bases between them. The CDR3 runs 15 residues. The germline V gene encodes CDR1 SGHRS and CDR2 YFSETQ. The CDR3 DNA reads as TGCGCCAGCAGCCCCAACCCGGGGACCTACAATGAGCAGTTCTTC. Its translation: CASSPNPGTYNEQFF.

The CDR3 region is CASSPDRPNQPQHF. Here the CDR3 DNA reads TGTGCCAGCAGCCCGGACAGGCCCAATCAGCCCCAGCATTTT. The chain carries TRBV7-8 and TRBJ1-5, with 7 bases aligning to TRBD1. This CDR3 comprises 14 residues. Losses at the gene ends were 5 bases for V and 3 bases for J; bases not matched to a gene: 4. Germline CDR1 SGHVS, CDR2 FQNEAQ.

The chain joins TRBV7-3 to TRBJ1-1, with D possibly TRBD1 on 6 matching bases. Germline V lookup: CDR1 SGHTA, CDR2 FQGTGA. Trimming removed 2 bases at V and 3 bases at J, with 13 bases between. CDR3 length equals 15 residues. As DNA, the CDR3 is TGTGCCAGCAGCTTATTTGCAGGGGAGGACACTGAAGCTTTCTTT. Residues: CASSLFAGEDTEAFF.

The rearrangement uses TRBV6-6 and TRBJ1-5; the D gene is possibly TRBD1 (5 bases). Looked up from germline, CDR1 is MNHNY and CDR2 is SVGAGI (reference sequence). V dropped 2 bases and J dropped 3 bases, with 11 bases sitting between them. The CDR3 covers 15 residues. The CDR3 spells CASSYGGGVNQPQHF. The CDR3 DNA reads as TGTGCCAGCAGTTACGGGGGGGGAGTCAATCAGCCCCAGCATTTT.